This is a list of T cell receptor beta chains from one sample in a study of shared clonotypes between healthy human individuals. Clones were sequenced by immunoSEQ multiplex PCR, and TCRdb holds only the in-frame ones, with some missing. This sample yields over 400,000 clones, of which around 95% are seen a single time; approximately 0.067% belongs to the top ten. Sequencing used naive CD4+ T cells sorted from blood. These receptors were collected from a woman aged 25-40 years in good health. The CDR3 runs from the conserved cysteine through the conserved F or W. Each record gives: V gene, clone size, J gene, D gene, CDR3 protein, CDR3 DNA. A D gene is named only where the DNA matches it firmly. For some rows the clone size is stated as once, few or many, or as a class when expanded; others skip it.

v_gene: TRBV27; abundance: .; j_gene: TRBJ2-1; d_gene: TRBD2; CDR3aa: CASIGLAGGYEQFF; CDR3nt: TGTGCCAGCATAGGACTAGCGGGAGGTTATGAGCAGTTCTTC
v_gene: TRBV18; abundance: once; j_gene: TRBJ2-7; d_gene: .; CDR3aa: CASSLSSLSFEQYF; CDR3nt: TGTGCCAGCTCATTATCCTCTCTCTCTTTCGAGCAGTACTTC
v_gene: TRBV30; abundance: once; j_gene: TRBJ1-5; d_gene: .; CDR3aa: CAWSGTGSRNQPQHF; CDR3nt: TGTGCCTGGAGTGGAACAGGGTCTAGGAATCAGCCCCAGCATTTT
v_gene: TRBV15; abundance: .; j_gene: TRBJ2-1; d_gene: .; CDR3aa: CATSRGDGIKQFF; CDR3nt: TGTGCCACCAGCAGAGGGGATGGGATCAAGCAGTTCTTC
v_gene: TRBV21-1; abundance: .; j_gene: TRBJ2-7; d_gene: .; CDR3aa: CASSNKFETSGNPYEQYF; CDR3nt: TGTGCCAGCAGTAATAAATTTGAGACTAGCGGGAACCCCTACGAGCAGTACTTC
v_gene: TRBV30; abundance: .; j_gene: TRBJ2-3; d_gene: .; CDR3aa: CAWSWRDSRTDTQYF; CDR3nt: TGTGCCTGGAGTTGGAGGGATAGTAGGACAGATACGCAGTATTTT
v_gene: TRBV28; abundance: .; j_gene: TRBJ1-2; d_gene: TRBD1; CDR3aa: CASSILQGSFGYTF; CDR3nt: TGTGCCAGCAGCATTCTACAGGGGTCCTTCGGCTACACCTTC
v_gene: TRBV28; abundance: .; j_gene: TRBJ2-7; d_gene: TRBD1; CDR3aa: CASKSPDRDVDEQYF; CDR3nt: TGTGCCAGCAAATCCCCCGACAGGGACGTCGACGAGCAGTACTTC
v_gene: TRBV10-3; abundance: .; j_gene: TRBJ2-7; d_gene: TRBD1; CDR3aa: CATIQGEGYEQYF; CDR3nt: TGTGCCACCATACAGGGGGAAGGATACGAGCAGTACTTC
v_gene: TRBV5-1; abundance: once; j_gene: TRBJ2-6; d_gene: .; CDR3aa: CASSFGNRIPSSGANVLTF; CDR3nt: TGCGCCAGCAGCTTCGGGAACCGCATCCCCTCCTCTGGGGCCAACGTCCTGACTTTC
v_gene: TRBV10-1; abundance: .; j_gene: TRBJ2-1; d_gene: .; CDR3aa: CASSGVLVDEQFF; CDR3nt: TGCGCCAGCTCCGGGGTACTGGTCGATGAGCAGTTCTTC
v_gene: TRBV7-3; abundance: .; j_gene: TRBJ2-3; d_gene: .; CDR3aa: CASSYGGSTDTQYF; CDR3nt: TGTGCCAGCAGCTATGGGGGGAGCACAGATACGCAGTATTTT
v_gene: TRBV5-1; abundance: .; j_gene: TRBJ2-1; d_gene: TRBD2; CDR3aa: CASSLGEAGDSHEQFF; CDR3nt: TGCGCCAGCAGCTTGGGGGAGGCGGGAGATTCCCATGAGCAGTTCTTC
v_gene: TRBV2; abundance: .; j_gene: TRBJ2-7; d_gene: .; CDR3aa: CASSEALRRGDSYEQYF; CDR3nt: TGTGCCAGCAGTGAAGCGCTTCGCAGGGGGGACTCCTACGAGCAGTACTTC
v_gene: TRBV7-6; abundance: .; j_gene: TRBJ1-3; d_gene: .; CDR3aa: CASSPGGTGNTIYF; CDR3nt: TGTGCCAGCAGCCCTGGAGGGACAGGAAACACCATATATTTT
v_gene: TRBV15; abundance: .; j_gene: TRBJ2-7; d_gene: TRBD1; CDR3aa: CATSGDRANPEQYF; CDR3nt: TGTGCCACCAGCGGTGACAGGGCGAATCCGGAGCAGTACTTC
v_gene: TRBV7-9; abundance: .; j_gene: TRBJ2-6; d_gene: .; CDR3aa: CASSLVPSGANVLTF; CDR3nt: TGTGCCAGCAGCTTAGTTCCCTCTGGGGCCAACGTCCTGACTTTC
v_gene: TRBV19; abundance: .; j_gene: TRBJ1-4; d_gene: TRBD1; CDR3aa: CASSTPGQGINEKLFF; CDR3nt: TGTGCCAGTAGTACCCCCGGACAGGGGATTAATGAAAAACTGTTTTTT
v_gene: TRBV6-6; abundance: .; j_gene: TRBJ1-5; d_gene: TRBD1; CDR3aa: CASSRQGSNQPQHF; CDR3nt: TGTGCCAGCAGTCGACAGGGGAGTAACCAGCCCCAGCATTTT
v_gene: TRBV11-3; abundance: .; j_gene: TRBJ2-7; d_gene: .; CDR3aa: CASSPGLETYEQYF; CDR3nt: TGTGCCAGCAGCCCGGGACTGGAGACGTACGAGCAGTACTTC
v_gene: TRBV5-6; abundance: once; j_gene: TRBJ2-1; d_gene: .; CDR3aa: CASSLIVNEQFF; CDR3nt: TGTGCCAGCAGCTTGATTGTAAACGAGCAGTTCTTC
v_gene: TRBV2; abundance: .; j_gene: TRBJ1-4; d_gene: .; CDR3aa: CANSVPGVGNEKLFF; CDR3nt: TGTGCCAACTCGGTACCAGGGGTTGGTAATGAAAAACTGTTTTTT
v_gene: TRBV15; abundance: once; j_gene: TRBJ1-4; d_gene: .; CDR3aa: CATSRSGTGNEKLFF; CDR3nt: TGTGCCACCAGCAGAAGCGGGACGGGTAATGAAAAACTGTTTTTT
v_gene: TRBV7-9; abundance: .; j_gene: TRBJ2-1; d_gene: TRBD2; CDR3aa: CASSLSLAGNNEQFF; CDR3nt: TGTGCCAGCAGCTTATCTCTAGCGGGAAACAATGAGCAGTTCTTC
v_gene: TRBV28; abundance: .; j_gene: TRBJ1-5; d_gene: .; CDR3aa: CASSTSGAGNQPQHF; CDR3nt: TGTGCCAGCAGTACCTCTGGGGCCGGCAATCAGCCCCAGCATTTT
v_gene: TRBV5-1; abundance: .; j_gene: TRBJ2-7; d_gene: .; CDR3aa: CASSLGLITYEQYF; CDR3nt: TGCGCCAGCAGCCTAGGACTAATCACCTACGAGCAGTACTTC
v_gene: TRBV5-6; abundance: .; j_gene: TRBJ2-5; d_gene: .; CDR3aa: CASSLGEEETQYF; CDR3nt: TGTGCCAGCAGCTTAGGAGAAGAAGAGACCCAGTACTTC
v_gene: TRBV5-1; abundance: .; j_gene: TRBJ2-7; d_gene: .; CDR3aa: CASSLRRGPFYEQYF; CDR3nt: TGCGCCAGCAGCTTACGCAGGGGACCATTCTACGAGCAGTACTTC
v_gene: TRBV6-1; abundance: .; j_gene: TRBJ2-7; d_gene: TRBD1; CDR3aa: CASSEGTGRHEQYF; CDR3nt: TGTGCCAGCAGTGAGGGGACAGGGCGGCACGAGCAGTACTTC
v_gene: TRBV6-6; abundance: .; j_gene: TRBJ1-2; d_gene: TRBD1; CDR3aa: CASSGTRETGVLGYTF; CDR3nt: TGTGCCAGCAGCGGCACCAGGGAGACAGGGGTCTTGGGCTACACCTTC
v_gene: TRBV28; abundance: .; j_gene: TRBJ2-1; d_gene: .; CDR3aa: CASSLSGKFSYNEQFF; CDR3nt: TGTGCCAGCAGTTTAAGCGGCAAGTTCTCCTACAATGAGCAGTTCTTC
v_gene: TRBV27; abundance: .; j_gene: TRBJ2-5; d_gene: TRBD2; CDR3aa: CASRIREGLQETQYF; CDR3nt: TGTGCCAGCCGAATTCGGGAGGGCTTACAAGAGACCCAGTACTTC
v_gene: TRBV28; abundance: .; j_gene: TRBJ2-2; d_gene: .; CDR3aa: CASLNTGELFF; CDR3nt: TGTGCCAGCCTGAACACCGGGGAGCTGTTTTTT
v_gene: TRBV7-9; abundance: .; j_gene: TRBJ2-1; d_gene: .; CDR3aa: CASSSFSHFGNEQFF; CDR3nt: TGTGCCAGCAGCTCCTTTTCACATTTCGGGAATGAGCAGTTCTTC
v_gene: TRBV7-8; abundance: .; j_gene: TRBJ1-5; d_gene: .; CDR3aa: CASSLRWNQPQHF; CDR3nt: TGTGCCAGCAGCTTAAGATGGAATCAGCCCCAGCATTTT
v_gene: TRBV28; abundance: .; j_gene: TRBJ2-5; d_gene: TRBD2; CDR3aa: CASSPAGGTSGEQYF; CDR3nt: TGTGCCAGCAGTCCAGCGGGGGGCACCTCTGGTGAGCAGTACTTC
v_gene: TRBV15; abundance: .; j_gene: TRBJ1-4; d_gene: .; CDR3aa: CATSRDMGRATNEKLFF; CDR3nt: TGTGCCACCAGCAGAGATATGGGTAGAGCAACTAATGAAAAACTGTTTTTT
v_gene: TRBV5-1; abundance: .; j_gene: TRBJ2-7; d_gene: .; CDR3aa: CASSRGQSYEQYF; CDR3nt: TGCGCCAGCAGCCGTGGTCAGTCCTACGAGCAGTACTTC
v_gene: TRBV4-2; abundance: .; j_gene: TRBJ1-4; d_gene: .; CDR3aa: CASSQEWVNNEKLFF; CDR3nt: TGTGCCAGCAGCCAAGAATGGGTGAATAATGAAAAACTGTTTTTT
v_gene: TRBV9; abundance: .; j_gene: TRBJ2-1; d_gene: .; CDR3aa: CASSVEGPPYNEQFF; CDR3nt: TGTGCCAGCAGCGTAGAGGGCCCCCCCTACAATGAGCAGTTCTTC
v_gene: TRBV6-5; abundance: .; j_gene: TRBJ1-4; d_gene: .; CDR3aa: CASSPQGTTNEKLFF; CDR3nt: TGTGCCAGCAGTCCCCAGGGGACAACTAATGAAAAACTGTTTTTT